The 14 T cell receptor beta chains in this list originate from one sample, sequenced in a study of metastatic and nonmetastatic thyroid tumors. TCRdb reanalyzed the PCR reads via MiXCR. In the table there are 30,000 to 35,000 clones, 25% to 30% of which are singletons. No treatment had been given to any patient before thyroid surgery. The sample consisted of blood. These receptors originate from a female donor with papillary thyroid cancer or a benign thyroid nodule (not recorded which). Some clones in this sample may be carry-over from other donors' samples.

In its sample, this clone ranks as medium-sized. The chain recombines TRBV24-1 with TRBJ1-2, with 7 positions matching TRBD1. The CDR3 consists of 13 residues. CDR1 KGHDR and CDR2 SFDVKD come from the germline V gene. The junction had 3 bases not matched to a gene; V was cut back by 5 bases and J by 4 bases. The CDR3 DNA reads TGTGCCACCAGTGCTAGGGACAGCTATGGCTACACCTTC. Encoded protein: CATSARDSYGYTF.

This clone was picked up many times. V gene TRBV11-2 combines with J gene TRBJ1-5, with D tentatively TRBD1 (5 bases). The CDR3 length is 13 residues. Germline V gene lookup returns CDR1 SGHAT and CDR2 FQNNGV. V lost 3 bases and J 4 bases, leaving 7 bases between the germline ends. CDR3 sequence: CASSFGANQPQHF. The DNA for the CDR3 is TGTGCCAGCAGCTTTGGGGCAAATCAGCCCCAGCATTTT. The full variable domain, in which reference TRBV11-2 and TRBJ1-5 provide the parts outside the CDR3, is EAGVAQSPRYKIIEKRQSVAFWCNPISGHATLYWYQQILGQGPKLLIQFQNNGVVDDSQLPKDRFSAERLKGVDSTLKIQPAKLEDSAVYLCASSFGANQPQHFGDGTRLSIL.

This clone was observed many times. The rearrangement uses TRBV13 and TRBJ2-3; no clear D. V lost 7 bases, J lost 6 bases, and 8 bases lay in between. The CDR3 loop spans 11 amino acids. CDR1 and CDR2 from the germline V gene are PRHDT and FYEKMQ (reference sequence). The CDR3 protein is CASTRLDTQYF. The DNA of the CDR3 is TGTGCCAGCACCCGGTTGGATACGCAGTATTTT.

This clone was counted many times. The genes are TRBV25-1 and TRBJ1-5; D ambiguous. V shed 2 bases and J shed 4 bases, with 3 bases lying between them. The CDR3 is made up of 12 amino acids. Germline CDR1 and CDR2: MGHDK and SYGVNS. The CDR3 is CASSEGNQPQHF. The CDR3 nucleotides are TGTGCCAGCAGTGAAGGAAATCAGCCCCAGCATTTT.

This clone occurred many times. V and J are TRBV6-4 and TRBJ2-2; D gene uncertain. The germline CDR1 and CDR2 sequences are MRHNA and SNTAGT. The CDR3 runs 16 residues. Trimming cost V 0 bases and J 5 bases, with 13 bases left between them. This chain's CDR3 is CASSDSMRFRTGELFF. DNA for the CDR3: TGTGCCAGCAGTGACTCGATGCGGTTTCGAACCGGGGAGCTGTTTTTT.

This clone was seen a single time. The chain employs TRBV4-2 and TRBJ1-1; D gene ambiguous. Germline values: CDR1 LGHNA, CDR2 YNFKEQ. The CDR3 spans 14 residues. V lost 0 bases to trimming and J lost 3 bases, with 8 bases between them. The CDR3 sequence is CASSQEGVDTEAFF. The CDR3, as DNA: TGTGCCAGCAGCCAAGAGGGTGTAGACACTGAAGCTTTCTTT.

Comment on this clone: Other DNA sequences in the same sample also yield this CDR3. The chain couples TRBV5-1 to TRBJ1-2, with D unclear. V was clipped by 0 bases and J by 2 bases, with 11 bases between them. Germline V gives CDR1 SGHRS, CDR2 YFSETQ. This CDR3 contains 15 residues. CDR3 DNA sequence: TGCGCCAGCAGCTTGGCCGGTACAGCCAACTATGGCTACACCTTC. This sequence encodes CASSLAGTANYGYTF.

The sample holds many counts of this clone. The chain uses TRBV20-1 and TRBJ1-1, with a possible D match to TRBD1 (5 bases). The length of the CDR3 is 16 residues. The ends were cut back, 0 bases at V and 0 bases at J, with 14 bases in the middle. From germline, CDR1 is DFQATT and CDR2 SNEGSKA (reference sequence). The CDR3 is CSAREPTRGLNTEAFF. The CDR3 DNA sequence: TGCAGTGCTAGAGAGCCGACAAGGGGCCTGAACACTGAAGCTTTCTTT.

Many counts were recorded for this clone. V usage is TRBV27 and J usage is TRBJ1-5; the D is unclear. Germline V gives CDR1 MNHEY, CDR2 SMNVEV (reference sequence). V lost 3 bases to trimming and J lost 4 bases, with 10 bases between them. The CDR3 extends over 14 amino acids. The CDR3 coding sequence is TGTGCCAGCAGTTTTTATGGGCGGAATCAGCCCCAGCATTTT. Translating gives CASSFYGRNQPQHF.

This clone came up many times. The CDR3 loop is CASSSATEGGTQYF. In DNA form, the CDR3 reads TGTGCCAGCAGTTCAGCTACGGAAGGGGGGACCCAGTACTTC. The J gene is TRBJ2-5, the V gene TRBV28; D is possibly TRBD1 (6 bases). V was pared by 4 bases and J by 7 bases, with 16 bases between. Germline V gene sequence: CDR1 MDHEN, CDR2 SYDVKM. CDR3 length equals 14 residues.

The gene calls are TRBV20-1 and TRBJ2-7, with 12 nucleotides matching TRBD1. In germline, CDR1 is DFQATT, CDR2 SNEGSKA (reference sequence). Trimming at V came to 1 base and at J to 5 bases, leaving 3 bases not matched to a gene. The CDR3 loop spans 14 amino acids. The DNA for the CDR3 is TGCAGTGCTAGAGTGGGGACAGGGGGCCACGAGCAGTACTTC. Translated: CSARVGTGGHEQYF.

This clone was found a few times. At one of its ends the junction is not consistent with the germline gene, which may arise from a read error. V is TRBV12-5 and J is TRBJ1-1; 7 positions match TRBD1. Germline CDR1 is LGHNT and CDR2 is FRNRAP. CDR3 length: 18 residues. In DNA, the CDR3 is TGTGCTAGTGGTTTGGTACCCATAGGGGACAGACTGAACATTGAAGCTTTATTT. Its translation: CASGLVPIGDRLNIEALF.

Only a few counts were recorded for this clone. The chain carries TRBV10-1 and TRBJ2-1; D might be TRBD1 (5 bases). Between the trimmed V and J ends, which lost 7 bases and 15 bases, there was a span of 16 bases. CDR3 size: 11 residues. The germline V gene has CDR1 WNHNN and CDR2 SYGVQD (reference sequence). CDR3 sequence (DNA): TGCGCCAGCATGAAGGACACAATTCTGTTCTTC. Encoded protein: CASMKDTILFF.

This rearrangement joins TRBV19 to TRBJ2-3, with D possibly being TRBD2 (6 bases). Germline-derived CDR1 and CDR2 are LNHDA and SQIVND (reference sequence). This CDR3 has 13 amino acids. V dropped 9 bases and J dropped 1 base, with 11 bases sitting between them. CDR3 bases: TGTGCCAGCGGGACTGGGGGCACAGATACGCAGTATTTT. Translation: CASGTGGTDTQYF. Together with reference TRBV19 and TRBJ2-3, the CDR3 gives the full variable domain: DGGITQSPKYLFRKEGQNVTLSCEQNLNHDAMYWYRQDPGQGLRLIYYSQIVNDFQKGDIAEGYSVSREKKESFPLTVTSAQKNPTAFYLCASGTGGTDTQYFGPGTRLTVL.